This T cell receptor beta chain was recorded in a study of blood T cells in healthy people across ages. This clonotype was observed a few times. For the second PCR, which ran for about 7 to 12 cycles, a sample-barcoded 5' primer and a J-beta primer mix were used. Via MiXCR, TCRdb re-called the 5' RACE reads, giving one row per CDR3 protein. The data show 800,000 or so distinct CDR3 sequences, 46% seen once. Germline CDR1 is SQVTM and CDR2 is ANQGSEA. V was clipped by 4 bases and J by 1 base, with 10 bases between them. The CDR3 is made up of 14 amino acids. The sequence came from an elderly man in good health. Specimen: blood. The rearrangement joins TRBV29-1 to TRBJ2-2, with a weak D call TRBD1 (6 bases). CDR3 nucleotide sequence: TGCAGCGTTGTATCGGACAGGAACACCGGGGAGCTGTTTTTT. Translating gives CSVVSDRNTGELFF.